The 22 T cell receptor beta chains in this list originate from one sample, sequenced in a study of cytomegalovirus exposure and HLA in healthy donors. Primers: 60 Vbeta forward and 13 Jbeta reverse. The protocol was immunoSEQ multiplex PCR, while the TCRdb copy is restricted to in-frame clones and leaves out a portion. This sample has around 200,000 clones; 75% to 90% occur once, and the top ten carry around 1.7%. Input material: PBMCs. Receptor source: a man in his forties or fifties in good health and CMV-seronegative.

The chain is built from TRBV6-5 and TRBJ1-5; 9 bases map to TRBD1. The ends lost 5 bases at V and 7 bases at J; junction bases unmatched: 3. In germline, CDR1 is MNHEY, CDR2 SVGAGI. This CDR3 is built from 13 residues. CDR3 DNA: TGTGCCAGCAGTCGGGACAGGGTCCAGCCCCAGCATTTT. It specifies CASSRDRVQPQHF.

This chain links TRBV28 with TRBJ1-3, with 7 bases identical to TRBD1. Looked up from germline, CDR1 is MDHEN and CDR2 is SYDVKM. The CDR3 loop spans 16 amino acids. V was clipped by 5 bases and J by 0 bases; unmatched bases: 7. The CDR3 region is CASSIHRGRSGNTIYF. CDR3 nucleotide sequence: TGTGCCAGCAGTATACACAGGGGCCGCTCTGGAAACACCATATATTTT.

This clone was recorded only once. This chain joins TRBV9 and TRBJ2-7, with 8 positions matching TRBD2. Germline CDR1 is SGDLS and CDR2 is YYNGEE. The V and J ends lost 0 bases and 4 bases, in that order; junction bases with no gene match: 9. This CDR3 contains 16 residues. The CDR3 region has the DNA TGTGCCAGCAGCGTAGATCCTACTAGCGGAGCGTACGAGCAGTACTTC. Translation: CASSVDPTSGAYEQYF.

The rearrangement uses TRBV28 and TRBJ1-2; D is perhaps TRBD1 (5 bases). CDR1 and CDR2 from the germline V gene are MDHEN and SYDVKM. The CDR3 is 12 residues long. Trimming removed 5 bases at V and 10 bases at J, with 14 bases between. CDR3 sequence: CASSRPRVPYTF. CDR3 nucleotide sequence: TGTGCCAGCAGTCGGCCCAGGGTACCCTACACCTTC.

This chain links TRBV9 with TRBJ2-2, with TRBD2 matching 7 bases. V was clipped by 2 bases and J by 1 base; unmatched bases: 5. The germline V gene has CDR1 SGDLS and CDR2 YYNGEE. The CDR3 consists of 16 residues. This chain's CDR3 is CASSVQTSLNTGELFF. The CDR3 DNA is TGTGCCAGCAGCGTCCAGACTAGCTTGAACACCGGGGAGCTGTTTTTT.

The J gene is TRBJ2-7, the V gene TRBV7-2, with D possibly TRBD1 on 5 matching bases. Germline lookup yields CDR1 SGHTA and CDR2 FQGNSA. This CDR3 comprises 13 residues. Between the trimmed V and J ends, which lost 5 bases and 0 bases, there was a span of 8 bases. CDR3 DNA: TGTGCCAGCAGCCTACAGGTCTCCTACGAGCAGTACTTC. Translating gives CASSLQVSYEQYF.

This chain joins TRBV7-2 and TRBJ1-5; the match to TRBD1 covers 11 bases. The J segment lost 4 bases and the V segment lost 2 bases, leaving 4 bases of the junction unmatched. The CDR3 runs 16 residues. The germline V gene has CDR1 SGHTA and CDR2 FQGNSA. The CDR3 DNA reads TGTGCCAGCAGCTTATCGGGACAGGGGGATAATCAGCCCCAGCATTTT. Translating gives CASSLSGQGDNQPQHF.

This clone was found a few times. The sample holds other DNA sequences that translate to the same CDR3. The chain has TRBV4-3 and TRBJ1-1; no definite D call. CDR1 LGHNA and CDR2 YSLEER come from the germline V gene. The V end was cut by 2 bases, the J end by 2 bases, with 6 bases between. The CDR3 length is 13 residues. CDR3 coding DNA: TGCGCCAGCAGCCAACGGGGTAACACTGAAGCTTTCTTT. Protein product: CASSQRGNTEAFF.

The V and J genes are TRBV7-9 and TRBJ1-5; D call uncertain. CDR1 and CDR2 from the germline V gene are SEHNR and FQNEAQ (reference sequence). V dropped 5 bases and J dropped 2 bases, with 19 bases sitting between them. The CDR3 has 17 residues. CDR3 sequence: CASSPYNSGLGNQPQHF. Written as DNA, the CDR3 is TGTGCCAGCAGCCCGTATAACTCGGGTCTCGGCAATCAGCCCCAGCATTTT.

The chain is built from TRBV14 and TRBJ1-1; the D is unclear. Between the trimmed V and J ends, which lost 2 bases and 6 bases, there was a span of 10 bases. This CDR3 region has 13 residues. The germline CDR1 and CDR2 sequences are SGHDN and FVKESK. DNA of the CDR3: TGTGCCAGCAGCCAATGGGAGAGGGCTGAAGCTTTCTTT. Encoded protein: CASSQWERAEAFF.

The CDR3 is CASSPGGNTIYF. CDR3 DNA: TGTGCCAGCAGCCCGGGAGGAAACACCATATATTTT. The rearrangement links TRBV7-9 to TRBJ1-3, with D unresolved. The germline V gene encodes CDR1 SEHNR and CDR2 FQNEAQ (reference sequence). Trimming shortened V by 5 bases and J by 4 bases, and 6 bases separated the two germline ends. This CDR3 is built from 12 residues.

On this clone itself: The conserved final phenylalanine or tryptophan is absent from the CDR3, which likely points to a read error. It is unclear where the CDR3 begins or ends on the DNA, so no DNA is shown, and the CDR3 is as TCRdb lists it. J is TRBJ2-7 and V is TRBV10-1; the listed D gene, TRBD2, was not tested against the DNA. The germline V gene has CDR1 WNHNN and CDR2 SYGVQD (reference sequence). The CDR3 numbers 13 amino acids, ends counted. The CDR3 loop reads CASSELACGIRIG.

The CDR3 region has the DNA TGTGCCAGCAGTGAATCTCGATTGAGTCTCACCGGGGAGCTGTTTTTT. It codes for CASSESRLSLTGELFF. The chain joins TRBV25-1 to TRBJ2-2; no clear D gene. The germline gives CDR1 MGHDK, CDR2 SYGVNS. V was clipped by 1 base and J by 4 bases, with 13 bases between them. This CDR3 comprises 16 residues.

V usage is TRBV5-1 and J usage is TRBJ2-3, with 8 bases matching TRBD2. CDR3 length equals 12 residues. The V gene's germline CDR1 is SGHRS and CDR2 YFSETQ. J gave up 6 bases and V 5 bases, and 2 bases lay outside the gene matches. As DNA, the CDR3 is TGCGCCAGCAGACGGGAGGGGGATACGCAGTATTTT. It translates to CASRREGDTQYF.

The chain uses TRBV6-5 and TRBJ2-7; 8 bases map to TRBD2. CDR3 length: 15 residues. Germline CDR1 MNHEY, CDR2 SVGAGI. V gave up 0 bases and J gave up 3 bases; unmatched junction bases: 4. The CDR3 here is CASSYSGGRRYEQYF. In nucleotides, the CDR3 is TGTGCCAGCAGTTACTCTGGCGGGAGGCGCTACGAGCAGTACTTC.

The V call is TRBV25-1, the J call TRBJ2-2, with no clear D. CDR1 MGHDK and CDR2 SYGVNS come from the germline V gene. This CDR3 spans 12 amino acids. V lost 4 bases and J 6 bases, leaving 6 bases between the germline ends. The CDR3 DNA reads as TGTGCCAGCAGTGTATACTCCGGGGAGCTGTTTTTT. Translated, it gives CASSVYSGELFF.

The rearrangement uses TRBV7-2 and TRBJ2-7; 11 bases fit TRBD1. Germline CDR1 is SGHTA and CDR2 is FQGNSA. The CDR3 spans 14 residues. Unmatched junction bases numbered 10, after V lost 5 bases and J lost 10 bases. CDR3 sequence reads: CASSQDRGRQGQYF. Here the CDR3 DNA reads TGTGCCAGCAGCCAGGACAGGGGGCGCCAGGGTCAGTACTTC.

The V and J genes are TRBV27 and TRBJ1-1; D is unresolved. The germline V gene encodes CDR1 MNHEY and CDR2 SMNVEV (reference sequence). This CDR3 is 14 amino acids long. Trimming took 5 bases from V and 1 from J, leaving 11 bases between them. This chain's CDR3 is CASSAVGRNTEAFF. The DNA of the CDR3 is TGTGCCAGCAGTGCCGTCGGTAGGAACACTGAAGCTTTCTTT.

The chain recombines TRBV11-2 with TRBJ1-2, with 7 bases matching TRBD1. Trimming took 4 bases from V and 4 from J; bases not matched to a gene: 9. The CDR3 has 15 residues. Germline V gene data show CDR1 as SGHAT and CDR2 as FQNNGV. The chain's CDR3 is CASSSRDSPFYGYTF. In DNA, the CDR3 is TGTGCCAGCAGCTCCCGGGACAGCCCTTTCTATGGCTACACCTTC.

The rearrangement uses TRBV10-3 and TRBJ2-5; 8 bases are a match to TRBD2. The CDR3 consists of 16 residues. V gave up 6 bases and J gave up 1 base; unmatched junction bases: 10. Germline V gene sequence: CDR1 ENHRY, CDR2 SYGVKD. CDR3 nucleotides: TGTGCCATCAGCGACATAGAGCGGGAGAGCCAAGAGACCCAGTACTTC. It is translated as CAISDIERESQETQYF.

The chain carries TRBV5-4 and TRBJ2-5; TRBD2 aligns across 8 bases. Germline CDR1 is SGHNT and CDR2 is YYREEE (reference sequence). The junction had 3 bases not matched to a gene; V was cut back by 4 bases and J by 4 bases. This CDR3 is built from 13 residues. The CDR3 coding sequence is TGTGCCAGCAGCGTCCGGGGGGGAGAGACCCAGTACTTC. It translates to CASSVRGGETQYF.

The CDR3 loop is CASTPGTDQPQHF. The CDR3 nucleotides are TGTGCCAGCACTCCCGGGACAGATCAGCCCCAGCATTTT. The chain recombines TRBV7-2 with TRBJ1-5; 7 bases match TRBD1. Germline trimming cut 7 bases from V and 5 bases from J; bases unmatched to any gene: 5. The CDR3 has 13 amino acids. Germline V lookup: CDR1 SGHTA, CDR2 FQGNSA.